This TCR beta chain was found in a study of T cell repertoires in cytomegalovirus infection. TCRdb recomputed calls from the reads with MiXCR, one row per CDR3 protein. The table includes around 300,000 distinct CDR3 sequences, roughly 23% detected once. Sequenced sample: PBMCs. The clonotype originates from a human donor in good health (CMV status not recorded). Some clones in this sample may be carry-over from other donors' samples.

The CDR3 coding sequence is TGTGCCATCAGTGAGTCGTCTTCGATCCCTACGGGGAATTCACCCCTCCACTTT. Translated: CAISESSSIPTGNSPLHF. The chain combines TRBV10-3 with TRBJ1-6; D unclear. V gave up 0 bases and J gave up 7 bases, with 19 bases separating them. Germline V gene data show CDR1 as ENHRY and CDR2 as SYGVKD. The CDR3 runs to 18 residues.